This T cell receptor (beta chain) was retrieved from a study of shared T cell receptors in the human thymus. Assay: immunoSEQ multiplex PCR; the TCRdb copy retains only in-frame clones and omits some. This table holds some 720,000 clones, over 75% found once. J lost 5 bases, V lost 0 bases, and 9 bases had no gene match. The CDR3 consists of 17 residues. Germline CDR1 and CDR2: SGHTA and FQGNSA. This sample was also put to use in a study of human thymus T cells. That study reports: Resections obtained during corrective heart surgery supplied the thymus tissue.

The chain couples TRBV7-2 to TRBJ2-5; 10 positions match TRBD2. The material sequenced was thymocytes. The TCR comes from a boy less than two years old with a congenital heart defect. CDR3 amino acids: CASSLAPSGGAWETQYF. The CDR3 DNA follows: TGTGCCAGCAGCTTAGCACCTAGCGGGGGAGCCTGGGAGACCCAGTACTTC.